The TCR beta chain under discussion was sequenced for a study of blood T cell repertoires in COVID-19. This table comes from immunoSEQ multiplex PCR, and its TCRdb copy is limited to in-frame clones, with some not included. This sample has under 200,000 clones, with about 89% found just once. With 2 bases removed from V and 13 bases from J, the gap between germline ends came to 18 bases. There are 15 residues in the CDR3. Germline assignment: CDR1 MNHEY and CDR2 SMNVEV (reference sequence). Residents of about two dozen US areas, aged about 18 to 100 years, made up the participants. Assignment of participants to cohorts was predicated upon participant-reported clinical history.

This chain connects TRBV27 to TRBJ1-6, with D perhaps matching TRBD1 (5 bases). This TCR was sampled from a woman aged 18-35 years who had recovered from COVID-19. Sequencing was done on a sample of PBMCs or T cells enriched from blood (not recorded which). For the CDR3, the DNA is TGTGCCAGCAGTTTAAGGGCAGGGTCTGTATTGCCCCTCCACTTT. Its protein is CASSLRAGSVLPLHF.